This TCR beta chain is drawn from a study of early T cells in non-severe SARS-CoV-2 infection. Study summary: Chains from this unsorted whole-blood bulk RNA could not be paired.

As part of library construction, unique molecular identifiers were attached to individual cDNA molecules. Via MiXCR, TCRdb re-called the 5' RACE reads, giving one row per CDR3 protein. The data hold some 71,000 distinct CDR3 sequences, with 12% observed a single time. Trimming took off 1 base at V and 0 bases at J, with 15 bases between the two ends. The germline V gene encodes CDR1 SQVTM and CDR2 ANQGSEA. The CDR3 consists of 16 residues. The sample holds many counts of this clonotype. This receptor was identified in an adult who was a healthcare worker with PCR-confirmed SARS-CoV-2 infection or an uninfected control (not recorded which). This chain uses TRBV29-1 with TRBJ2-5; tentative D call: TRBD2 (6 bases). Sequences were obtained from whole blood. CDR3 in DNA: TGCAGCGTTGAAGGGCCTGGAGGGAGGTACCAAGAGACCCAGTACTTC. Amino acid sequence: CSVEGPGGRYQETQYF.